This T cell receptor beta chain was captured in a study of vaccination effects on CD4 cells after COVID-19. Concerning this clone: Antigen unknown.

Sequencing was performed with immunoSEQ multiplex PCR; in TCRdb, only in-frame clones are kept and a portion is missing. The sample includes 40,000 to 50,000 clones, 74% of them seen just once. ViraFEST expansion of antigen-specific CD4+ T cells with viral peptide pools preceded sequencing. A roughly ten-day culture period preceded the isolation of CD4+ T cells. Participants each got two BNT162b2 or mRNA-1273 vaccine doses. The CDR3 sequence is 14 residues long. Trimming stripped 0 bases from V and 7 bases from J, with 12 bases between. Germline V gene lookup returns CDR1 MNHNY and CDR2 SVGAGI (reference sequence).

The chain uses TRBV6-6 and TRBJ1-2, with D unclear. The clonotype was recovered from a human donor who received a COVID-19 vaccine. The starting material was CD4+ T cells from PBMCs cultured with HCoV-OC43 spike peptides, obtained after COVID-19 vaccination. Subset described: HCoV-OC43 spike overlapping peptide pool stimulation. DNA for the CDR3: TGTGCCAGCAGTTACTCGAGTTCTGATCGTGGCTACACCTTC. It specifies CASSYSSSDRGYTF.